These 27 T cell receptor beta chains were sequenced from one sample in a study of regulatory T cells in long-lasting Graves disease. Time point specified: newly diagnosed GD, antithyroid drugs for less than 3 months. PBMC RNA was the source of the TCR library. Building the TCR beta libraries relied on iRepertoire HTBI primers, and CDR3 regions underwent Arm-PCR. TCRdb used MiXCR to reprocess the multiplex PCR reads, holding one entry per CDR3 protein. The top ten clones hold roughly 27% of a sample with under 400,000 distinct CDR3 sequences, around 15% of them seen once. The sample was also reused in another study, on T cells in Graves' hyperthyroidism and ophthalmopathy.

This sample comprised peripheral blood mononuclear cells (PBMCs), obtained at new diagnosis, from a patient treated with antithyroid drugs. These TCRs come from a man aged 35-49 years with Graves disease.

This clonotype appeared many times. Sequence at one end of the junction differs from germline and may be a read error. This chain connects TRBV5-1 to TRBJ2-1, with 10 bases aligning to TRBD2. The CDR3 totals 15 residues. Germline V CDR1 and CDR2: SGHRS, YFSETQ. CDR3 sequence: CASSSVIAGGFEQFF. Written as DNA, the CDR3 is TGTGCCAGCAGCTCGGTGATAGCGGGGGGTTTTGAGCAGTTCTTC.

This clonotype was detected ten times or more. CDR3 nucleotide sequence: TGCAGTGCTAGTATGCAGCTATACGAGCAGTACTTC. Translated, it gives CSASMQLYEQYF. The chain employs TRBV20-1 and TRBJ2-7; D gene uncertain. Germline V gives CDR1 DFQATT, CDR2 SNEGSKA (reference sequence). The CDR3 spans 12 residues. V gave up 3 bases and J gave up 4 bases, with 10 bases separating them.

This clonotype has more than one count but fewer than ten. This chain joins TRBV5-1 and TRBJ2-1; 8 bases map to TRBD1. Germline CDR1 reads SGHRS; CDR2 reads YFSETQ. V lost 7 bases, J lost 3 bases, and 12 bases stayed unmatched. The CDR3 runs to 16 residues. The CDR3 region is CASRSPGTGFYNEQFF. CDR3 nucleotide sequence: TGCGCCAGCCGTTCGCCCGGGACAGGATTCTACAATGAGCAGTTCTTC.

This clonotype was picked up a small number of times. A much larger clone sits a single nucleotide away, making a read error possible. The chain combines TRBV30 with TRBJ2-3; maybe TRBD2 (6 bases). The CDR3 sequence is 13 residues long. Germline V gives CDR1 GTSNPN, CDR2 SVGIG (reference sequence). V lost 4 bases and J lost 4, with 12 bases in between. The CDR3 nucleotides are TGTGCCTGGAATTGGGGGGACGCAGATACGCAGTATTTT. Translation: CAWNWGDADTQYF.

This clonotype was picked up a small number of times. The chain is built from TRBV9 and TRBJ2-5; tentatively, D is TRBD1 or TRBD2 (5 bases each). Germline CDR1 reads SGDLS; CDR2 reads YYNGEE. The V gene lost 2 bases and the J gene lost 4 bases, with 15 bases spanning the gap. CDR3 length equals 15 residues. The CDR3: CASSVQGEGGETQYF. The CDR3 DNA follows: TGTGCCAGCAGCGTGCAGGGAGAGGGCGGAGAGACCCAGTACTTC.

This clonotype was observed a few times. The V and J genes are TRBV7-2 and TRBJ2-6, with 7 nucleotides matching TRBD1. After removal of 5 bases from V and 4 bases from J, the junction contained 8 bases not matched to a gene. The CDR3 contains 16 residues. Looked up from germline, CDR1 is SGHTA and CDR2 is FQGNSA. CDR3 region: CASSPLRGYGANVLTF. DNA of the CDR3: TGTGCCAGCAGCCCCCTCAGGGGGTACGGGGCCAACGTCCTGACTTTC. The whole variable domain, filled in from reference TRBV7-2 and TRBJ2-6, reads GAGVSQSPSNKVTEKGKDVELRCDPISGHTALYWYRQSLGQGLEFLIYFQGNSAPDKSGLPSDRFSAERTGGSVSTLTIQRTQQEDSAVYLCASSPLRGYGANVLTFGAGSRLTVL.

This clonotype has more than one count but fewer than ten. V and J are TRBV4-2 and TRBJ2-1; TRBD1 might be the D (5 bases). The V gene's germline CDR1 is LGHNA and CDR2 YNFKEQ. This CDR3 has 15 amino acids. V dropped 4 bases and J dropped 0 bases, with 10 bases sitting between them. This chain's CDR3 is CASSPSRDSYNEQFF. In nucleotides, the CDR3 is TGTGCCAGCAGCCCATCCAGGGACTCCTACAATGAGCAGTTCTTC.

A few counts support this clonotype. This rearrangement joins TRBV30 to TRBJ2-4; D is tentatively TRBD1 or TRBD2 (6 bases each). Trimming cost V 8 bases and J 5 bases, with 34 bases left between them. The CDR3 runs 19 residues. Germline V gene sequence: CDR1 GTSNPN, CDR2 SVGIG (reference sequence). CDR3 residues: CAGDRLGGLAKVGQNIQYF. As DNA, the CDR3 is TGTGCCGGTGACCGGCTTGGGGGGCTTGCTAAGGTTGGCCAAAACATTCAGTACTTC. The whole variable domain, remainder taken from reference TRBV30 and TRBJ2-4, is SQTIHQWPATLVQPVGSPLSLECTVEGTSNPNLYWYRQAAGRGLQLLFYSVGIGQISSEVPQNLSASRPQDRQFILSSKKLLLSDSGFYLCAGDRLGGLAKVGQNIQYFGAGTRLSVL.

Notes on this clonotype: This could be a read error, since a much larger clone is one nucleotide away. The chain recombines TRBV2 with TRBJ2-7, with unresolved D. The germline gives CDR1 SNHLY, CDR2 FYNNEI. V was clipped by 2 bases and J by 5 bases, with 10 bases between them. CDR3 length: 13 residues. CDR3 sequence: CASSENAHHEQYF. The CDR3 DNA sequence: TGTGCCAGCAGTGAAAACGCACACCACGAGCAGTACTTC.

This clonotype was seen ten or more times. This chain links TRBV30 with TRBJ2-3; 7 nucleotides agree with TRBD1. Per germline, CDR1 GTSNPN and CDR2 SVGIG (reference sequence). The CDR3 is 15 amino acids. V was pared by 4 bases and J by 3 bases, with 10 bases of the junction left unmatched. The CDR3 nucleotides read TGTGCCTGGACGGGGCTGACAGGGTTAACAGATACGCAGTATTTT. Translation gives CAWTGLTGLTDTQYF.

This clonotype has ten or more counts. V usage is TRBV4-3 and J usage is TRBJ2-5; D might be TRBD1 or TRBD2, each matching 5 bases. The V gene's germline CDR1 is LGHNA and CDR2 YSLEER. The CDR3 spans 14 residues. Trimming removed 0 bases at V and 5 bases at J, with 10 bases between. DNA of the CDR3: TGCGCCAGCAGCCAAGATACGGGGCGCGAGACCCAGTACTTC. It codes for CASSQDTGRETQYF.

This clonotype occurred many times. This chain links TRBV20-1 with TRBJ1-1; the D gene is possibly TRBD1 (5 bases). The CDR3 totals 14 residues. Per germline, CDR1 DFQATT and CDR2 SNEGSKA (reference sequence). Between the trimmed V and J ends, which lost 3 bases and 3 bases, there was a span of 14 bases. This CDR3 is CSASSRQGDTEAFF. The DNA for the CDR3 is TGCAGTGCTAGTTCAAGGCAGGGTGACACTGAAGCTTTCTTT.

This clonotype was found once. The chain has TRBV7-3 and TRBJ2-1; possible D gene TRBD2, 6 bases. V gave up 4 bases and J gave up 6 bases, with 10 bases separating them. CDR1 is SGHTA, CDR2 FQGTGA, per germline. The CDR3 sequence is 13 residues long. The CDR3 sequence: CASSSGTFNEQFF. In nucleotides, the CDR3 is TGTGCCAGCAGCTCCGGGACTTTCAATGAGCAGTTCTTC.

This chain joins TRBV4-3 and TRBJ2-7; D is perhaps TRBD2 (7 bases). The CDR3 runs 17 residues. Trimming left V 0 bases short and J 3 bases short, with 18 bases between. The germline CDR1 and CDR2 sequences are LGHNA and YSLEER. CDR3 nucleotides: TGCGCCAGCAGCCAAGAATTGAGTCGCGGGGGCATCTACGAGCAGTACTTC. Protein: CASSQELSRGGIYEQYF.

This clonotype was seen many times. This chain links TRBV7-3 with TRBJ2-3, with D possibly matching TRBD1 (6 bases). V dropped 4 bases and J dropped 7 bases, with 9 bases sitting between them. This CDR3 has 12 residues. Germline CDR1 reads SGHTA; CDR2 reads FQGTGA. The CDR3 bases are TGTGCCAGCAGCTCCACAGGGAATACGCAGTATTTT. Its protein is CASSSTGNTQYF.

This clonotype appeared many times. The rearrangement links TRBV28 to TRBJ1-5; maybe TRBD1 (5 bases). CDR3 size: 14 residues. V lost 10 bases and J 0 bases, leaving 13 bases between the germline ends. Germline CDR1 and CDR2: MDHEN and SYDVKM. The CDR3 region has the DNA TGTGCCACCATTCCGGGGGGTAGCAATCAGCCCCAGCATTTT. This sequence encodes CATIPGGSNQPQHF.

This clonotype was counted many times. V and J are TRBV3-1 and TRBJ1-6; a weak D match, TRBD1 (6 bases). Germline assignment: CDR1 LGHDT and CDR2 YNNKEL (reference sequence). The CDR3 loop spans 14 amino acids. Trimming shortened V by 3 bases and J by 11 bases, and 14 bases separated the two germline ends. This chain's CDR3 is CASSHKGVDPPLHF. The DNA for the CDR3 is TGTGCCAGCAGCCACAAGGGGGTTGATCCACCCCTCCACTTT.

This clonotype came up many times. The rearrangement uses TRBV7-3 and TRBJ2-3; 7 bases agree with TRBD2. The CDR3 spans 16 residues. Germline lookup yields CDR1 SGHTA and CDR2 FQGTGA. V was clipped by 3 bases and J by 1 base; unmatched bases: 7. The CDR3: CASSLQAGLGTDTQYF. For the CDR3, the DNA is TGTGCCAGCAGCTTGCAAGCGGGGTTGGGCACAGATACGCAGTATTTT.

This chain uses TRBV12-3 or TRBV12-4 with TRBJ2-5; D is unresolved. Trimming cost V 3 bases and J 1 base, with 6 bases left between them. The CDR3 consists of 13 residues. Here the CDR3 reads CASSLQPQETQYF. For the CDR3, the DNA is TGTGCCAGCAGTTTGCAACCCCAAGAGACCCAGTACTTC.

This clonotype has ten or more counts. The chain carries TRBV11-1 and TRBJ2-7; the D gene could be TRBD1 or TRBD2 (5 bases each). The CDR3 covers 12 residues. The V gene's germline CDR1 is SGHAT and CDR2 FQDESV (reference sequence). Trimming took off 2 bases at V and 6 bases at J, with 8 bases between the two ends. The CDR3 DNA follows: TGTGCCAGCAGCTTAATGAGGGGCGAGCAGTACTTC. This encodes CASSLMRGEQYF.

This clonotype was counted at least ten times. An end of the junction differs from the germline gene, which may be a read error. The CDR3 spells CASSLDTYNEQFF. The CDR3 DNA follows: TGTGCCAGCAGCTTAGACACGTACAATGAGCAGTTCTTC. This chain links TRBV5-1 with TRBJ2-1; no clear D gene. Per the germline V gene, CDR1 is SGHRS and CDR2 is YFSETQ. The CDR3 is made up of 13 amino acids. Looking up the rest from reference TRBV5-1 and TRBJ2-1 gives the full variable domain: KAGVTQTPRYLIKTRGQQVTLSCSPISGHRSVSWYQQTPGQGLQFLFEYFSETQRNKGNFPGRFSGRQFSNSRSEMNVSTLELGDSALYLCASSLDTYNEQFFGPGTRLTVL.

This clonotype showed up many times. J is TRBJ2-7 and V is TRBV20-1, with D possibly TRBD2 on 5 matching bases. Germline-derived CDR1 and CDR2 are DFQATT and SNEGSKA (reference sequence). CDR3 length: 12 amino acids. V was trimmed by 2 bases and J by 1 base, leaving 6 bases between them. As DNA, the CDR3 is TGCAGTGCTAGACGGGATTCCTACGAGCAGTACTTC. Protein product: CSARRDSYEQYF.

This clonotype was counted a few times. V usage is TRBV20-1 and J usage is TRBJ2-5, with 10 bases identical to TRBD1. The germline gives CDR1 DFQATT, CDR2 SNEGSKA (reference sequence). CDR3 length: 13 residues. The V segment lost 6 bases and the J segment 5 bases; nucleotides outside the gene matches: 6. The CDR3 here is CSADRGRMETQYF. CDR3 sequence (DNA): TGCAGTGCCGACAGGGGGCGAATGGAGACCCAGTACTTC.

This sequence joins TRBV12-3 or TRBV12-4 and TRBJ2-1; perhaps D is TRBD1 or TRBD2 (5 bases each). The germline V and J ends were trimmed by 8 bases and 4 bases, with 18 bases remaining between them. This CDR3 comprises 15 residues. CDR3 in DNA: TGTGCCAGCCGACTGTCCGGGGCTCTGTACAATGAGCAGTTCTTC. Translation gives CASRLSGALYNEQFF.

With respect to this clonotype: A far larger clone is one base from this, pointing to a likely read error. The rearrangement links TRBV5-6 to TRBJ2-1; either TRBD1 or TRBD2 may fit D (5 bases each). The CDR3 loop spans 13 amino acids. Germline V gene data show CDR1 as SGHDT and CDR2 as YYEEEE. V lost 4 bases to trimming and J lost 10 bases, with 15 bases between them. The chain's CDR3 is CASSDDPRGEQFF. The DNA for the CDR3 is TGTGCCAGCAGCGATGACCCGAGGGGCGAGCAGTTCTTC.

This clonotype was counted many times. V gene TRBV28 combines with J gene TRBJ2-5; 14 bases match TRBD2. The germline gives CDR1 MDHEN, CDR2 SYDVKM. V shed 4 bases and J 7 bases; nucleotides not matched to a gene: 5. This CDR3 is 15 amino acids long. CDR3 sequence reads: CASSSTSGGARTQYF. CDR3 nucleotide sequence: TGTGCCAGCAGTTCGACTAGCGGGGGGGCCCGGACCCAGTACTTC.

The chain is built from TRBV28 and TRBJ1-2, with D unresolved. V was trimmed by 6 bases and J by 3 bases, leaving 8 bases between them. In germline, CDR1 is MDHEN, CDR2 SYDVKM. CDR3 length: 12 residues. This CDR3 reads CASRDGDYGYTF. The CDR3 nucleotides are TGTGCCAGCAGAGACGGCGACTATGGCTACACCTTC.